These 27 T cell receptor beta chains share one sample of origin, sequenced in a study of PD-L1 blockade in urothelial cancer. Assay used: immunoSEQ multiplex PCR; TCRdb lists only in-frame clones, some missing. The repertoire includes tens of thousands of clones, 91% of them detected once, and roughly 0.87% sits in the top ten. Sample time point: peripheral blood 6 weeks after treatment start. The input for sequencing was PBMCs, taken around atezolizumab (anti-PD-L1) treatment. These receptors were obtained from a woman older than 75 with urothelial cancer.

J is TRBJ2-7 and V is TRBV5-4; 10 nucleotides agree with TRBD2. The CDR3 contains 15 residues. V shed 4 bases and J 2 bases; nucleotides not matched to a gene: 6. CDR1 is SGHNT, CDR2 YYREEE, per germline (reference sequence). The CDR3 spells CASSPRTSGTYEQYF. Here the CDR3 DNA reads TGTGCCAGCAGCCCGAGGACTAGCGGAACCTACGAGCAGTACTTC.

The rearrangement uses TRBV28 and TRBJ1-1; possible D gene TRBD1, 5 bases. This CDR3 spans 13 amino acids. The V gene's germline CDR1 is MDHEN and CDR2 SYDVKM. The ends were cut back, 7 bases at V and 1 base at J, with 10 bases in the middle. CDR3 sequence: CASTLTANTEAFF. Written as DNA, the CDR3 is TGTGCCAGCACCCTGACAGCGAACACTGAAGCTTTCTTT.

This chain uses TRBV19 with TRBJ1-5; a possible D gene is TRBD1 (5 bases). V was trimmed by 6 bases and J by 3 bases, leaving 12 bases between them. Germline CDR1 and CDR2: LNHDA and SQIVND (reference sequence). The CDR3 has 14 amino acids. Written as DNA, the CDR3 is TGTGCCAGTAGGTCAGGACACCTCAATCAGCCCCAGCATTTT. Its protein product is CASRSGHLNQPQHF. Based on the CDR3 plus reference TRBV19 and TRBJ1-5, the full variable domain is DGGITQSPKYLFRKEGQNVTLSCEQNLNHDAMYWYRQDPGQGLRLIYYSQIVNDFQKGDIAEGYSVSREKKESFPLTVTSAQKNPTAFYLCASRSGHLNQPQHFGDGTRLSIL.

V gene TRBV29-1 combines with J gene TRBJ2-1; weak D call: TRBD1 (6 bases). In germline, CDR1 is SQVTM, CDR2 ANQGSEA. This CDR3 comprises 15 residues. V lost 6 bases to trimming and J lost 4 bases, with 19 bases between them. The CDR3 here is CSVSTTGFTYNEQFF. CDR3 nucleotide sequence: TGCAGCGTATCCACTACAGGGTTTACTTACAATGAGCAGTTCTTC.

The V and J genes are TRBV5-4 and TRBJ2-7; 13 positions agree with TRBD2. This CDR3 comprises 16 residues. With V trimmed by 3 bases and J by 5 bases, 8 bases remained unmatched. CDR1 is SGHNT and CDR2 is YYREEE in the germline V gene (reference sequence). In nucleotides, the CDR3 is TGTGCCAGCAGCTCCCTGGGACTAGCGGGGCCAAACGAGCAGTACTTC. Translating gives CASSSLGLAGPNEQYF.

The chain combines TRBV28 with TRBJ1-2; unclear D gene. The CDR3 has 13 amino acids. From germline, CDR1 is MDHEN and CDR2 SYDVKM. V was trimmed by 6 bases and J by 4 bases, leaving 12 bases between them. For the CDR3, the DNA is TGTGCCAGCAGGGGCGGGGTTGGCTATGGCTACACCTTC. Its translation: CASRGGVGYGYTF.

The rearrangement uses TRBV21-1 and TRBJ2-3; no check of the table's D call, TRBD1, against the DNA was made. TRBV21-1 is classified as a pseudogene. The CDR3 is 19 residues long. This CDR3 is CASLKVDRGRDASTDTQYF. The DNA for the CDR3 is TGTGCCAGCCTCAAGGTCGACAGGGGGCGAGATGCTAGCACAGATACGCAGTATTTT.

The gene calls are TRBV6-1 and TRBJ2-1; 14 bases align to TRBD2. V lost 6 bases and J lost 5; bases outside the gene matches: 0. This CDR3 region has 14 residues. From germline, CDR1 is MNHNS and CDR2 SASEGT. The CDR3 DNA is TGTGCCAGCAGGGGACTAGCGGGAGACAATGAGCAGTTCTTC. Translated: CASRGLAGDNEQFF.

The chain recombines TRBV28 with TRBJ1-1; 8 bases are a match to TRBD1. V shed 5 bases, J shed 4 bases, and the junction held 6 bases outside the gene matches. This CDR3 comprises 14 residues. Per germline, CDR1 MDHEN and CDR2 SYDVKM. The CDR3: CASSPPTGVTEAFF. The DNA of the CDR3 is TGTGCCAGCAGTCCTCCGACAGGGGTCACTGAAGCTTTCTTT.

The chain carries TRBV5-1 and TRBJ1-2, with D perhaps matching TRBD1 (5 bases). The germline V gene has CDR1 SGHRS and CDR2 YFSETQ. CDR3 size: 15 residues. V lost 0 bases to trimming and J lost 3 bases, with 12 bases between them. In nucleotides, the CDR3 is TGCGCCAGCAGCTTGGGCCCGGGACTTCACTATGGCTACACCTTC. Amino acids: CASSLGPGLHYGYTF.

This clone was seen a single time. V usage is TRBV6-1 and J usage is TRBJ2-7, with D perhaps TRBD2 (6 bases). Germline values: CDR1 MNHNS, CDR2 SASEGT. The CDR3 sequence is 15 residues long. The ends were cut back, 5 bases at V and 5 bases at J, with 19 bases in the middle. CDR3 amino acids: CASSPAGPRGHEQYF. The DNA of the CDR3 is TGTGCCAGCAGTCCAGCGGGCCCCCGGGGCCACGAGCAGTACTTC.

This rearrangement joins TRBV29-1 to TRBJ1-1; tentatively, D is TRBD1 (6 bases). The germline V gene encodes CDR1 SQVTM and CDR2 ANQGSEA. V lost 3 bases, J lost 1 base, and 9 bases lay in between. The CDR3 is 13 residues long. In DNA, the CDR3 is TGCAGCGTTGACCCCAGGGGGAACACTGAAGCTTTCTTT. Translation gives CSVDPRGNTEAFF.

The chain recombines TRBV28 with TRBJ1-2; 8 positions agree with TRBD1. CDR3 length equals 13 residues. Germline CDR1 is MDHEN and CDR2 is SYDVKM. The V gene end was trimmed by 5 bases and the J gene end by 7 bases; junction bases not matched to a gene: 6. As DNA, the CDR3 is TGTGCCAGCAGTGCAGGGGGCTCTCTTGGCTACACCTTC. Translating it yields CASSAGGSLGYTF.

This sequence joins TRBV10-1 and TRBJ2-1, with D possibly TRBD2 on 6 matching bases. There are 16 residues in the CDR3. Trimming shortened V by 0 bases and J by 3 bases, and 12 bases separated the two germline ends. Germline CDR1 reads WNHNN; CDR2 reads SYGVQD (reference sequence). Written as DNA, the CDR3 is TGCGCCAGCAGTGAGTCGCGCGGGAAGGTCTACAATGAGCAGTTCTTC. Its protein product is CASSESRGKVYNEQFF.

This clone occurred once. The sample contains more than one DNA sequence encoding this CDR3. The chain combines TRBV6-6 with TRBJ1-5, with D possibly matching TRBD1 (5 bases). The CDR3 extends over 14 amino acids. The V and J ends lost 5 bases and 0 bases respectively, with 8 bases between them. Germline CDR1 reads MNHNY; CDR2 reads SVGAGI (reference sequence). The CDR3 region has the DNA TGTGCCAGCAGTGGGGGGGGTAGCAATCAGCCCCAGCATTTT. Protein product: CASSGGGSNQPQHF.

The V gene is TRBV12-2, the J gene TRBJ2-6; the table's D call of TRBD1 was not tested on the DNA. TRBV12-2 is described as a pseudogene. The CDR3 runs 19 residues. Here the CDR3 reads CASRTKGQNSPPGANVLTF. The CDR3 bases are TGTGCAAGTCGCACGAAGGGACAGAATAGTCCCCCCGGGGCCAACGTCCTGACTTTC.

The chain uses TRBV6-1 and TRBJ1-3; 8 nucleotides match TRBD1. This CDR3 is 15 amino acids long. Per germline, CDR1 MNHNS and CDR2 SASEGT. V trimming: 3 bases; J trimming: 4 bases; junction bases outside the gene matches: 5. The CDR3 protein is CASSDQGAIGNTIYF. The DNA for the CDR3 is TGTGCCAGCAGTGACCAGGGGGCGATCGGAAACACCATATATTTT.

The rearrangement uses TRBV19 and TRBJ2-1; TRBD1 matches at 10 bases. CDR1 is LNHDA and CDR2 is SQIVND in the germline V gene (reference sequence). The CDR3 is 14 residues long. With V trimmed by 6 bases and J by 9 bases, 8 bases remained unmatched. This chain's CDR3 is CASRRTGGGSEQFF. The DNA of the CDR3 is TGTGCCAGTAGACGGACAGGGGGTGGCAGTGAGCAGTTCTTC.

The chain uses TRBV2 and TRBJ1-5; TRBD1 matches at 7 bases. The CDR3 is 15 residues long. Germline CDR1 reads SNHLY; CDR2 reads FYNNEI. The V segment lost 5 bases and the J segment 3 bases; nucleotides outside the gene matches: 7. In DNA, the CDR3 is TGTGCCAGCAGTATCCAGACAGGGTCCAATCAGCCCCAGCATTTT. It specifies CASSIQTGSNQPQHF. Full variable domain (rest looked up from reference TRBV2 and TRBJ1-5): EPEVTQTPSHQVTQMGQEVILRCVPISNHLYFYWYRQILGQKVEFLVSFYNNEISEKSEIFDDQFSVERPDGSNFTLKIRSTKLEDSAMYFCASSIQTGSNQPQHFGDGTRLSIL.

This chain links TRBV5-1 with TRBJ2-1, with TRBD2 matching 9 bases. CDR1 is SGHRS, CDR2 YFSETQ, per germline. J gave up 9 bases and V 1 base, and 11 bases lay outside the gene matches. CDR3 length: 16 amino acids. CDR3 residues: CASSLPQTSGAAEQFF. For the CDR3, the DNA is TGCGCCAGCAGCTTGCCCCAGACTAGCGGCGCCGCTGAGCAGTTCTTC.

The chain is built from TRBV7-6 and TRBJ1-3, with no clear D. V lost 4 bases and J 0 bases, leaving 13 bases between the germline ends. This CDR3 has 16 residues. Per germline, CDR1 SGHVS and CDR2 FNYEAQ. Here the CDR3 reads CASSSQIPNSGNTIYF. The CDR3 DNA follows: TGTGCCAGCAGCTCCCAGATACCCAACTCTGGAAACACCATATATTTT. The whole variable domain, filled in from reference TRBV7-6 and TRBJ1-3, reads GAGVSQSPRYKVTKRGQDVALRCDPISGHVSLYWYRQALGQGPEFLTYFNYEAQQDKSGLPNDRFSAERPEGSISTLTIQRTEQRDSAMYRCASSSQIPNSGNTIYFGEGSWLTVV.

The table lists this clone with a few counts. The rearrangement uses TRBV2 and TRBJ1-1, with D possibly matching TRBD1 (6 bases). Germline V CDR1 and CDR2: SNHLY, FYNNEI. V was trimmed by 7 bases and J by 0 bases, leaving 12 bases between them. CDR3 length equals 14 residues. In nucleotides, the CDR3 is TGTGCCAGCACCCCAGGGGCTTTGAACACTGAAGCTTTCTTT. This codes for CASTPGALNTEAFF.

The CDR3 spells CASSQDRSGTSGRSTGELFF. CDR3 DNA sequence: TGTGCCAGCAGCCAAGATAGGAGCGGGACTAGCGGGAGGAGCACCGGGGAGCTGTTTTTT. This chain joins TRBV14 and TRBJ2-2, with TRBD2 identical over 15 bases. Germline values: CDR1 SGHDN, CDR2 FVKESK. There are 20 residues in the CDR3. The V and J ends lost 0 bases and 4 bases, in that order; junction bases with no gene match: 9.

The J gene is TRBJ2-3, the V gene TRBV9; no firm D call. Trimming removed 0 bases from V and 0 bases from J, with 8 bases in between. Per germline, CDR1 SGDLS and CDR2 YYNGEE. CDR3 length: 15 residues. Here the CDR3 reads CASSVELPSTDTQYF. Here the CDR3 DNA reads TGTGCCAGCAGCGTAGAACTACCTAGCACAGATACGCAGTATTTT.

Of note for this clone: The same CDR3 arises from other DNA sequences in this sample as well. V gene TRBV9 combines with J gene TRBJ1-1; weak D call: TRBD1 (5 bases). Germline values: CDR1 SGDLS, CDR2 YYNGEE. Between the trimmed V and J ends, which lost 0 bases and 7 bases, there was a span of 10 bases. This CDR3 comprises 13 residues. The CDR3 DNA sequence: TGTGCCAGCAGCGTAGTGGGGCAGGGTGAAGCTTTCTTT. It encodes CASSVVGQGEAFF.

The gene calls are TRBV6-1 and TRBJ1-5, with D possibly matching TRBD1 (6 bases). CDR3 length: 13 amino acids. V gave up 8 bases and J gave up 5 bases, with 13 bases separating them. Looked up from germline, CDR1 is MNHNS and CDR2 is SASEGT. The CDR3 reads CASGTGNDQPQHF. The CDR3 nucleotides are TGTGCCAGCGGCACAGGGAACGATCAGCCCCAGCATTTT.

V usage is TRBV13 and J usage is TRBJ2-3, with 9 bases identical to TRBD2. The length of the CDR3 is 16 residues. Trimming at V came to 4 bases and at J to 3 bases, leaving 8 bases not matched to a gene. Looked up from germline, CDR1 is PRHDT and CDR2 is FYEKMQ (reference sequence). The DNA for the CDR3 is TGTGCCAGCAGCTCCAAGCGGGAGGCGAGTACAGATACGCAGTATTTT. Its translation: CASSSKREASTDTQYF. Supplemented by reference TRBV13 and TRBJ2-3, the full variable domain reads AAGVIQSPRHLIKEKRETATLKCYPIPRHDTVYWYQQGPGQDPQFLISFYEKMQSDKGSIPDRFSAQQFSDYHSELNMSSLELGDSALYFCASSSKREASTDTQYFGPGTRLTVL.